This TCR beta chain originates from a study of cytomegalovirus exposure and HLA in healthy donors. General observations from the study: Most CMV-associated TCR beta chains were later found to appear HLA-restricted.

CDR3 size: 13 residues. Trimming took 5 bases from V and 8 from J, leaving 16 bases between them. From germline, CDR1 is SGHRS and CDR2 YFSETQ. Worth noting for this clone: Its antigen is not known.

The PCR ran on 60 Vbeta and 13 Jbeta primers. Profiled with immunoSEQ multiplex PCR; TCRdb holds only in-frame clones, not every one. The sample holds 120,000 to 150,000 clones. The clonotype originates from a man aged 40-49 years in good health and CMV-seronegative. The sequenced material came from PBMCs. V and J are TRBV5-1 and TRBJ1-2; D ambiguous. The CDR3 DNA reads as TGCGCCAGCAGTACGGACGGGATCTCGGGCTACACCTTC. This codes for CASSTDGISGYTF.